This is a list of T cell receptor beta chains from one sample in a study of T cell responses to AZD1222 COVID-19 vaccine. The protocol was immunoSEQ multiplex PCR, while the TCRdb copy is restricted to in-frame clones and leaves out a portion. The sample has about 160,000 clones; 92% are singletons. The sequencing here drew on peripheral blood, taken on day 0 of MenACWY control vaccination. These receptors were collected from an adult in good health. Both conserved end residues are part of each CDR3. The D gene is left open where the match is weak. Rows may omit the clone size; those that give it use once, few, many or a size class.

cdr3_aa: CASSFSGGQDAAFF
cdr3_nt: TGTGCCAGCAGCTTTTCAGGAGGGCAGGACGCGGCTTTCTTT
j_call: TRBJ1-1
v_call: TRBV11-3
clone_size: NA
d_call: NA

cdr3_aa: CATSGGQYQDGYTF
cdr3_nt: TGTGCCACCAGCGGGGGACAGTATCAGGATGGCTACACCTTC
j_call: TRBJ1-2
v_call: TRBV15
clone_size: NA
d_call: TRBD1

cdr3_aa: CASAPPSDTEAFF
cdr3_nt: TGTGCCTCCGCCCCCCCTAGCGACACTGAAGCTTTCTTT
j_call: TRBJ1-1
v_call: TRBV30
clone_size: once
d_call: NA

cdr3_aa: CASSQGQGLSEAFF
cdr3_nt: TGTGCCAGCAGCCAAGGACAGGGTTTGAGTGAAGCTTTCTTT
j_call: TRBJ1-1
v_call: TRBV11-2
clone_size: NA
d_call: TRBD1

cdr3_aa: CASGLAPMGLAGGGPYF
cdr3_nt: TGTGCTAGTGGTTTGGCCCCGATGGGACTAGCGGGAGGGGGGCCGTACTTC
j_call: TRBJ2-5
v_call: TRBV12-5
clone_size: NA
d_call: TRBD2

cdr3_aa: CASSIPKEPQHF
cdr3_nt: TGTGCCAGTAGTATCCCTAAGGAGCCCCAGCATTTT
j_call: TRBJ1-5
v_call: TRBV19
clone_size: NA
d_call: NA

cdr3_aa: CASSVEVTGVRNTIYF
cdr3_nt: TGTGCCAGCAGCGTAGAAGTGACAGGGGTTCGAAACACCATATATTTT
j_call: TRBJ1-3
v_call: TRBV9
clone_size: NA
d_call: TRBD1

cdr3_aa: CASSPPLNTEAFF
cdr3_nt: TGTGCCAGCTCACCACCTCTCAACACTGAAGCTTTCTTT
j_call: TRBJ1-1
v_call: TRBV18
clone_size: NA
d_call: NA

cdr3_aa: CASSLAKVLAGAGTGELFF
cdr3_nt: TGTGCCAGCAGCTTGGCCAAGGTCCTAGCGGGAGCGGGCACCGGGGAGCTGTTTTTT
j_call: TRBJ2-2
v_call: TRBV5-6
clone_size: few
d_call: TRBD2

cdr3_aa: CASSLGIAGDDQETQYF
cdr3_nt: TGCGCCAGCAGCTTGGGAATAGCGGGAGACGACCAAGAGACCCAGTACTTC
j_call: TRBJ2-5
v_call: TRBV5-1
clone_size: NA
d_call: TRBD2

cdr3_aa: CASSPSGSRDEQYF
cdr3_nt: TGCGCCAGCAGCCCTAGCGGGTCGAGGGACGAGCAGTACTTC
j_call: TRBJ2-7
v_call: TRBV5-1
clone_size: NA
d_call: TRBD2